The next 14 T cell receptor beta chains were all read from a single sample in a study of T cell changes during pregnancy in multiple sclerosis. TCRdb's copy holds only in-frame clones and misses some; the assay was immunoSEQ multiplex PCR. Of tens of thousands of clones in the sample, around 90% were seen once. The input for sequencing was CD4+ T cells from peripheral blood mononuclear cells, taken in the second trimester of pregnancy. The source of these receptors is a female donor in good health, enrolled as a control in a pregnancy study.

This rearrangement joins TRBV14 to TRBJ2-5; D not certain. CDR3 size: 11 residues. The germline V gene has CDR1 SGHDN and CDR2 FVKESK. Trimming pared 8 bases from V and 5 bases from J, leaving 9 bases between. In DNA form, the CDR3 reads TGTGCCAGCTTACCTACTGAGACCCAGTACTTC. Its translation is CASLPTETQYF.

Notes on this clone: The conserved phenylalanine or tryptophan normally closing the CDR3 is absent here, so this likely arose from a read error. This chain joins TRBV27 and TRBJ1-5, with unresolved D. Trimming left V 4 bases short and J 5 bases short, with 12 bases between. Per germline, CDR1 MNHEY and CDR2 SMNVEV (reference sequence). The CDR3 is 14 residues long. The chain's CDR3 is CASSSGLEYQPQHL. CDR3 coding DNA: TGTGCCAGCAGTTCCGGACTCGAGTATCAGCCCCAGCATCTT.

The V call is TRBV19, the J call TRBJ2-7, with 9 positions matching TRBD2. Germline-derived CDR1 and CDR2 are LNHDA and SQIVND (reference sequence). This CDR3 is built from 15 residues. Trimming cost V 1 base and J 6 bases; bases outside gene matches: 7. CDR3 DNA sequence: TGTGCCAGTAGTATAGGTGATAGCGGGAGAGGCGAGCAGTACTTC. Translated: CASSIGDSGRGEQYF. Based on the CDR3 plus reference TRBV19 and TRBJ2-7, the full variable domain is DGGITQSPKYLFRKEGQNVTLSCEQNLNHDAMYWYRQDPGQGLRLIYYSQIVNDFQKGDIAEGYSVSREKKESFPLTVTSAQKNPTAFYLCASSIGDSGRGEQYFGPGTRLTVT.

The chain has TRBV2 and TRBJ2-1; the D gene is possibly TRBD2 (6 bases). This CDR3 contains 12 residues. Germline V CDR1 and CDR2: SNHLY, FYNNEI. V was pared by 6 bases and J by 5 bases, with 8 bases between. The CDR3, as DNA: TGTGCCAGCAGGGGCGGGAACAATGAGCAGTTCTTC. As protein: CASRGGNNEQFF. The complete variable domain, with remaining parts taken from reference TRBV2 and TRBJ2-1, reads EPEVTQTPSHQVTQMGQEVILRCVPISNHLYFYWYRQILGQKVEFLVSFYNNEISEKSEIFDDQFSVERPDGSNFTLKIRSTKLEDSAMYFCASRGGNNEQFFGPGTRLTVL.

The DNA of the CDR3 is TGTGCTAGTGGTTTGGTATCAGGGAAGCAGCCCCAGCATTTT. Translated, it gives CASGLVSGKQPQHF. The rearrangement links TRBV12-5 to TRBJ1-5, with a tentative D call TRBD1 (5 bases). Germline assignment: CDR1 LGHNT and CDR2 FRNRAP. V shed 0 bases and J shed 7 bases, with 10 bases lying between them. The CDR3 has 14 amino acids.

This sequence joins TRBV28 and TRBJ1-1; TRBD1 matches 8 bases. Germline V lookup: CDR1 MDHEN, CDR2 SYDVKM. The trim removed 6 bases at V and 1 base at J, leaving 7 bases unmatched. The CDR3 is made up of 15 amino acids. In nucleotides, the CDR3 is TGTGCCAGCAGGAGCGCAGGGGGCGCGAACACTGAAGCTTTCTTT. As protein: CASRSAGGANTEAFF.

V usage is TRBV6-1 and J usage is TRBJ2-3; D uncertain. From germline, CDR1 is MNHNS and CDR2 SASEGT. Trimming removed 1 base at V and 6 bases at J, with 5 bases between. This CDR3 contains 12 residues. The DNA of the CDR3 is TGTGCCAGCAGTGAAGTCTTGGATACGCAGTATTTT. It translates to CASSEVLDTQYF.

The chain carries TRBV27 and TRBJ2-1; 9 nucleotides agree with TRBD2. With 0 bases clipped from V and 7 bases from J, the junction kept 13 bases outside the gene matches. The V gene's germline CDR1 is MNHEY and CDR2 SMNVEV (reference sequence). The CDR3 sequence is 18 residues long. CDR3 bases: TGTGCCAGCAGTTTATCGGGGCTAGGGCGGGGGGGCGGTAATGAGCAGTTCTTC. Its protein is CASSLSGLGRGGGNEQFF.

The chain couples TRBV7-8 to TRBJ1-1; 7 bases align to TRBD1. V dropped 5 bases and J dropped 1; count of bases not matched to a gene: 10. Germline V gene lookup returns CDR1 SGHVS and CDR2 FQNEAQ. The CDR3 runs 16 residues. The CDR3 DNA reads TGTGCCAGCAGCACCCGGCCGGGGACAGCGAACACTGAAGCTTTCTTT. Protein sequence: CASSTRPGTANTEAFF. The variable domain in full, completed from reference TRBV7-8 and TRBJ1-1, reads GAGVSQSPRYKVAKRGQDVALRCDPISGHVSLFWYQQALGQGPEFLTYFQNEAQLDKSGLPSDRFFAERPEGSVSTLKIQRTQQEDSAVYLCASSTRPGTANTEAFFGQGTRLTVV.

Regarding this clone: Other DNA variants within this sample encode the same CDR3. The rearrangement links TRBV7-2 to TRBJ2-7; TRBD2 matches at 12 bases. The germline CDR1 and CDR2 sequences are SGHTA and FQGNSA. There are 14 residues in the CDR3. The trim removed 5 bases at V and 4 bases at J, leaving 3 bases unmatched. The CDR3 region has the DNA TGTGCCAGCAGCCTAGGACTAGCGGGATACGAGCAGTACTTC. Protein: CASSLGLAGYEQYF.

The CDR3 protein is CASRRDRAYYNEQFF. The CDR3 DNA reads as TGTGCCAGCAGACGAGACAGGGCATACTACAATGAGCAGTTCTTC. The rearrangement links TRBV6-5 to TRBJ2-1; TRBD1 matches at 7 bases. The CDR3 contains 15 residues. The ends lost 6 bases at V and 3 bases at J; junction bases unmatched: 8. The germline V gene encodes CDR1 MNHEY and CDR2 SVGAGI.

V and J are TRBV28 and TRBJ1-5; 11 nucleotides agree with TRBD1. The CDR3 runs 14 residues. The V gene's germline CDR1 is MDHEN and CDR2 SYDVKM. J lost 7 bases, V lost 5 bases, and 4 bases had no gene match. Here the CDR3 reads CASSRTGGRQPQHF. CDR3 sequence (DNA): TGTGCCAGCAGTCGGACAGGGGGCAGGCAGCCCCAGCATTTT.

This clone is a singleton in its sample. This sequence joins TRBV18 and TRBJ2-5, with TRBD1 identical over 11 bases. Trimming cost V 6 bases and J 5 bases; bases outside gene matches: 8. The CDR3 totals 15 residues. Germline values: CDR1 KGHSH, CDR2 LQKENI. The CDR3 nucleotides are TGTGCCAGCTCTTCCATGGACAGGGGGCAGGAGACCCAGTACTTC. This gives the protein CASSSMDRGQETQYF.

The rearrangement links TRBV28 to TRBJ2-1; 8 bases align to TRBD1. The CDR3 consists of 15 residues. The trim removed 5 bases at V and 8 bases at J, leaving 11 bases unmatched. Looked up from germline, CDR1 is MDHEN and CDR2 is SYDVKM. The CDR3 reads CASSTPGQVFYEQFF. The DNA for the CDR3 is TGTGCCAGCAGTACGCCGGGACAGGTATTTTATGAGCAGTTCTTC.